These 28 T cell receptor beta chains were sequenced from one sample in a study of cytomegalovirus exposure and HLA in healthy donors. PCR used 60 Vbeta primers and 13 Jbeta primers. The data were produced by immunoSEQ multiplex PCR, yet TCRdb's version contains in-frame clones alone and is incomplete. Here the sample spans 100,000 to 150,000 clones, 80% being singletons. Sequenced sample: PBMCs. The receptors come from a man aged 30 to 45 in good health and CMV-seropositive.

This clone appeared a single time. The genes are TRBV5-6 and TRBJ1-1; maybe TRBD1 (5 bases). Trimming left V 0 bases short and J 8 bases short, with 23 bases between. The CDR3 consists of 17 residues. From germline, CDR1 is SGHDT and CDR2 YYEEEE. Here the CDR3 DNA reads TGTGCCAGCAGCTTGGTCTACGGGCCCCGAGGACACTCGGAAGCTTTCTTT. It encodes CASSLVYGPRGHSEAFF.

The chain links TRBV19 to TRBJ2-2; 8 bases are a match to TRBD2. The CDR3 covers 17 residues. V trimming: 5 bases; J trimming: 5 bases; junction bases outside the gene matches: 13. Germline CDR1 is LNHDA and CDR2 is SQIVND (reference sequence). In DNA form, the CDR3 reads TGTGCCAGTAGTCTTATAGCTTCGGCGGGGGGTACCGGGGAGCTGTTTTTT. It yields the protein CASSLIASAGGTGELFF.

This chain joins TRBV30 and TRBJ1-1, with 7 bases aligning to TRBD1. The CDR3 is 12 amino acids. The germline V gene has CDR1 GTSNPN and CDR2 SVGIG (reference sequence). The V and J ends lost 5 bases and 6 bases, in that order; junction bases with no gene match: 6. CDR3 protein: CAWADRVAEAFF. Written as DNA, the CDR3 is TGTGCCTGGGCCGACAGGGTGGCTGAAGCTTTCTTT.

The chain carries TRBV19 and TRBJ1-6; 12 nucleotides agree with TRBD1. V lost 1 base, J lost 8 bases, and 0 bases stayed unmatched. Germline lookup yields CDR1 LNHDA and CDR2 SQIVND (reference sequence). The CDR3 covers 15 residues. CDR3 loop: CASSIGDRGHSPLHF. CDR3 in DNA: TGTGCCAGTAGTATAGGGGACAGGGGGCATTCACCCCTCCACTTT.

The DNA for the CDR3 is TGTGCCAGTAGTATCAGGCAGGGGGCCTATAATTCACCCCTCCACTTT. Amino acid sequence: CASSIRQGAYNSPLHF. The chain couples TRBV19 to TRBJ1-6, with 7 bases fitting TRBD1. The germline gives CDR1 LNHDA, CDR2 SQIVND (reference sequence). This CDR3 spans 16 amino acids. Trimming cost V 3 bases and J 2 bases; bases outside gene matches: 4.

The V gene is TRBV5-8, the J gene TRBJ1-6; D is undetermined. The CDR3 extends over 15 amino acids. V lost 0 bases and J lost 7, with 11 bases in between. Germline values: CDR1 SGHTS, CDR2 YDEGEE. The CDR3 coding sequence is TGTGCCAGCAGCTTGGCCATAAGCCCGAATTCACCCCTCCACTTT. Amino acid sequence: CASSLAISPNSPLHF.

V usage is TRBV5-1 and J usage is TRBJ2-7, with 8 bases aligning to TRBD2. With 3 bases clipped from V and 4 bases from J, the junction kept 9 bases outside the gene matches. Looked up from germline, CDR1 is SGHRS and CDR2 is YFSETQ. The CDR3 length is 15 residues. In nucleotides, the CDR3 is TGCGCCAGCAGCTCCCTGGGGCGGGGGGAGTACGAGCAGTACTTC. It specifies CASSSLGRGEYEQYF.

The V gene is TRBV7-9, the J gene TRBJ1-1; TRBD1 might be the D (6 bases). V dropped 5 bases and J dropped 1 base, with 8 bases sitting between them. From germline, CDR1 is SEHNR and CDR2 FQNEAQ (reference sequence). The CDR3 contains 13 residues. CDR3 bases: TGTGCCAGCAGCGCACAGGGGAACACTGAAGCTTTCTTT. Translating gives CASSAQGNTEAFF.

This clone was seen only a few times. The chain is built from TRBV7-3 and TRBJ2-1, with 11 bases matching TRBD1. The germline V gene encodes CDR1 SGHTA and CDR2 FQGTGA. The CDR3 length is 14 residues. V shed 5 bases, J shed 9 bases, and the junction held 6 bases outside the gene matches. This CDR3 reads CASSPGQGEGEQFF. The CDR3 nucleotides read TGTGCCAGCAGCCCGGGACAGGGGGAGGGTGAGCAGTTCTTC.

The chain's CDR3 is CASSPAGGSGNTIYF. The DNA for the CDR3 is TGTGCCAGCTCACCCGCAGGGGGATCTGGAAACACCATATATTTT. The J gene is TRBJ1-3, the V gene TRBV18, with 7 bases lining up with TRBD1. This CDR3 is built from 15 residues. Germline lookup yields CDR1 KGHSH and CDR2 LQKENI. Trimming took 3 bases from V and 1 from J; bases not matched to a gene: 3.

This rearrangement joins TRBV5-4 to TRBJ1-2, with 7 bases lining up with TRBD1. Trimming cost V 0 bases and J 8 bases; bases outside gene matches: 10. Germline V gene sequence: CDR1 SGHNT, CDR2 YYREEE (reference sequence). The CDR3 length is 15 residues. For the CDR3, the DNA is TGTGCCAGCAGCTTGGCTGGTGGACAGGCCGGGGGCTACACCTTC. It translates to CASSLAGGQAGGYTF. Looking up the rest from reference TRBV5-4 and TRBJ1-2 gives the full variable domain: ETGVTQSPTHLIKTRGQQVTLRCSSQSGHNTVSWYQQALGQGPQFIFQYYREEENGRGNFPPRFSGLQFPNYSSELNVNALELDDSALYLCASSLAGGQAGGYTFGSGTRLTVV.

The DNA for the CDR3 is TGCGCCAGCAGCTTGGTTGGGCGTCGCGACACCGGGGAGCTGTTTTTT. Residues: CASSLVGRRDTGELFF. This rearrangement joins TRBV5-1 to TRBJ2-2; D remains ambiguous. Germline V gives CDR1 SGHRS, CDR2 YFSETQ. The CDR3 consists of 16 residues. Trimming took off 0 bases at V and 3 bases at J, with 12 bases between the two ends.

The rearrangement links TRBV9 to TRBJ2-6; tentative D call: TRBD2 (5 bases). Germline CDR1 is SGDLS and CDR2 is YYNGEE. V was trimmed by 4 bases and J by 0 bases, leaving 11 bases between them. The length of the CDR3 is 16 residues. CDR3 DNA: TGTGCCAGCAGCTTCGGACGGGACTCTGGGGCCAACGTCCTGACTTTC. Translation gives CASSFGRDSGANVLTF.

The chain recombines TRBV5-6 with TRBJ2-3; the D gene is possibly TRBD1 (6 bases). The CDR3 is 14 amino acids. V was pared by 2 bases and J by 5 bases, with 12 bases between. The germline V gene has CDR1 SGHDT and CDR2 YYEEEE. Here the CDR3 reads CASSLVGAGDTQYF. CDR3 in DNA: TGTGCCAGCAGCTTAGTGGGGGCCGGAGATACGCAGTATTTT.

This chain uses TRBV5-6 with TRBJ1-1; possibly TRBD1 for D (6 bases). With 5 bases removed from V and 0 bases from J, the gap between germline ends came to 11 bases. CDR3 length: 14 amino acids. The germline CDR1 and CDR2 sequences are SGHDT and YYEEEE. For the CDR3, the DNA is TGTGCCAGCAGTATGGACAGCTTGAACACTGAAGCTTTCTTT. Protein: CASSMDSLNTEAFF.

This clone has a handful of counts. The gene calls are TRBV19 and TRBJ1-2; 9 nucleotides agree with TRBD1. Trimming at V came to 7 bases and at J to 7 bases, leaving 19 bases not matched to a gene. CDR3 length: 17 residues. CDR1 is LNHDA and CDR2 is SQIVND in the germline V gene (reference sequence). This chain's CDR3 is CASTDLRDRALSSGYTF. CDR3 bases: TGTGCCAGTACCGACTTGCGGGACAGGGCCCTTTCGTCTGGCTACACCTTC.

The chain is built from TRBV5-4 and TRBJ1-4; TRBD1 is a possible D gene (6 bases). Trimming shortened V by 4 bases and J by 8 bases, and 21 bases separated the two germline ends. Germline V gene sequence: CDR1 SGHNT, CDR2 YYREEE (reference sequence). The CDR3 extends over 16 amino acids. CDR3 amino acids: CASSGRGAAFEEKLFF. CDR3 nucleotide sequence: TGTGCCAGCAGCGGGAGGGGGGCAGCTTTCGAGGAAAAACTGTTTTTT.

This chain joins TRBV29-1 and TRBJ1-2; D gene ambiguous. The CDR3 runs 12 residues. The V end was cut by 2 bases, the J end by 7 bases, with 11 bases between. The germline gives CDR1 SQVTM, CDR2 ANQGSEA. The CDR3 region has the DNA TGCAGCGTTGAATGGCACCCCAGTGGCTACACCTTC. It is translated as CSVEWHPSGYTF.

V usage is TRBV27 and J usage is TRBJ1-2; no reliable D call. The ends were cut back, 2 bases at V and 5 bases at J, with 12 bases in the middle. Per germline, CDR1 MNHEY and CDR2 SMNVEV (reference sequence). The CDR3 is made up of 14 amino acids. CDR3 protein: CASSLRATRYGYTF. The DNA for the CDR3 is TGTGCCAGCAGTTTAAGGGCAACTAGGTATGGCTACACCTTC.

V usage is TRBV12-2 and J usage is TRBJ1-1; the table gives TRBD1 as D, unverified against the DNA. TRBV12-2 is labeled a pseudogene. The CDR3 runs 15 residues. The CDR3 is CASRPRDRGRTEAFF. The CDR3 region has the DNA TGTGCAAGTCGCCCTAGGGACAGGGGGCGAACTGAAGCTTTCTTT.

This clone has only a few counts. The chain couples TRBV19 to TRBJ1-4, with 9 bases aligning to TRBD1. The CDR3 is made up of 16 amino acids. J was trimmed by 8 bases and V by 5 bases; bases with no gene match: 12. The germline V gene encodes CDR1 LNHDA and CDR2 SQIVND (reference sequence). The CDR3 reads CASSSRTGEVEEKLFF. DNA for the CDR3: TGTGCCAGTAGTTCTCGGACAGGGGAGGTTGAAGAAAAACTGTTTTTT. Combining the CDR3 with reference TRBV19 and TRBJ1-4 gives the whole variable domain DGGITQSPKYLFRKEGQNVTLSCEQNLNHDAMYWYRQDPGQGLRLIYYSQIVNDFQKGDIAEGYSVSREKKESFPLTVTSAQKNPTAFYLCASSSRTGEVEEKLFFGSGTQLSVL.

This clone was seen a handful of times. The chain couples TRBV10-3 to TRBJ2-5; a weak D match, TRBD2 (6 bases). The CDR3 covers 14 residues. Trimming removed 7 bases at V and 4 bases at J, with 16 bases between. Germline V CDR1 and CDR2: ENHRY, SYGVKD. CDR3 in amino acids: CAIKDSGPGETQYF. The CDR3 DNA reads as TGTGCCATCAAGGATAGCGGACCAGGAGAGACCCAGTACTTC.

The V gene is TRBV15, the J gene TRBJ2-5; TRBD2 agrees at 8 bases. The CDR3 loop spans 16 amino acids. CDR1 is LNHNV and CDR2 is YYDKDF in the germline V gene (reference sequence). The junction had 8 bases not matched to a gene; V was cut back by 5 bases and J by 0 bases. CDR3 protein: CATSPRQRGYQETQYF. CDR3 nucleotide sequence: TGTGCCACCAGCCCAAGACAGCGGGGGTACCAAGAGACCCAGTACTTC.

The V and J genes are TRBV5-1 and TRBJ2-1; possibly TRBD2 for D (5 bases). This CDR3 comprises 15 residues. Germline assignment: CDR1 SGHRS and CDR2 YFSETQ. Trimming removed 4 bases at V and 0 bases at J, with 11 bases between. CDR3 sequence reads: CASSQDFSSYNEQFF. The CDR3 DNA is TGCGCCAGCAGCCAGGACTTCTCCTCCTACAATGAGCAGTTCTTC.

Worth noting for this clone: Other nucleotide sequences from this sample produce the same CDR3. The rearrangement uses TRBV30 and TRBJ2-7; TRBD1 matches at 7 bases. Germline V lookup: CDR1 GTSNPN, CDR2 SVGIG (reference sequence). CDR3 length: 14 amino acids. Trimming took 0 bases from V and 3 from J; bases not matched to a gene: 5. The CDR3 bases are TGTGCCTGGAGTGTGGGGCAGGGGGTCTACGAGCAGTACTTC. Protein sequence: CAWSVGQGVYEQYF.

V and J are TRBV11-2 and TRBJ2-5, with 10 bases identical to TRBD2. Germline CDR1 reads SGHAT; CDR2 reads FQNNGV. The ends lost 6 bases at V and 9 bases at J; junction bases unmatched: 16. The CDR3 has 16 residues. CDR3 sequence: CASSPGRLAGATSQYF. The CDR3 coding sequence is TGTGCCAGCAGTCCAGGTCGGCTAGCGGGGGCTACGTCCCAGTACTTC.

The rearrangement joins TRBV5-4 to TRBJ1-1; the D is unclear. V lost 0 bases to trimming and J lost 5 bases, with 8 bases between them. Germline assignment: CDR1 SGHNT and CDR2 YYREEE (reference sequence). The CDR3 totals 13 residues. The CDR3 here is CASSLVGVTEAFF. CDR3 in DNA: TGTGCCAGCAGCTTGGTCGGGGTAACTGAAGCTTTCTTT.

V is TRBV5-5 and J is TRBJ2-2; 10 bases are a match to TRBD1. This CDR3 is built from 16 residues. Trimming took 0 bases from V and 4 from J; bases not matched to a gene: 3. Per the germline V gene, CDR1 is SGHKS and CDR2 is YYEKEE (reference sequence). CDR3 coding DNA: TGTGCCAGCAGCTTGGGACAGGGGGCCAGCACCGGGGAGCTGTTTTTT. Translation: CASSLGQGASTGELFF.